One sample yielded the 14 T cell receptor beta chains listed below, sequenced in a study of T cells expressing NK-cell markers. Following a re-call of the 5' RACE reads, TCRdb has one entry per CDR3 protein and lacks DNA. The sample totals approximately 150,000 distinct CDR3 sequences. The sample taken for sequencing was blood T cells: a sorted CD56 or NKG2C T cell subset, CD4+ or CD8+ T cells, or bulk PBMC T cells (not recorded which). These receptors were collected from a man between 18 and 29 years old in good health.

The rearrangement joins TRBV28 to TRBJ2-2. This CDR3 region has 13 residues. The germline V gene has CDR1 MDHEN and CDR2 SYDVKM. CDR3 protein: CASSSTVTGELFF.

This chain links TRBV6-2 or TRBV6-3 with TRBJ2-1; TCRdb outputs TRBD2, but without DNA this stays unchecked. Germline values: CDR1 MNHEY, CDR2 SVGEGT. This CDR3 region has 14 residues. The CDR3 protein is CASSYSGGRDEQFF.

V is TRBV29-1 and J is TRBJ1-1. The CDR3 length is 13 residues. CDR1 SQVTM and CDR2 ANQGSEA come from the germline V gene. CDR3 protein: CSVSGSGDTEAFF.

The rearrangement uses TRBV7-9 and TRBJ2-4; no DNA is available, so the TRBD2 call from TCRdb remains unchecked. This CDR3 region has 12 residues. Germline V gene sequence: CDR1 SEHNR, CDR2 FQNEAQ (reference sequence). The CDR3 sequence is CASSDGAGIQYF.

The rearrangement links TRBV5-6 to TRBJ2-1; the D call of TRBD1 rests on TCRdb alone, since no DNA is present to check it. Germline V CDR1 and CDR2: SGHDT, YYEEEE. This CDR3 has 13 residues. CDR3 amino acids: CASSWVGGNEQFF.

V gene TRBV12-5 combines with J gene TRBJ2-3. Germline V gene data show CDR1 as LGHNT and CDR2 as FRNRAP. CDR3 length: 13 amino acids. CDR3: CASGLAWADTQYF.

The chain couples TRBV2 to TRBJ2-5. Germline CDR1 is SNHLY and CDR2 is FYNNEI. The CDR3 is 13 residues long. CDR3: CASSEAWGETQYF.

V usage is TRBV6-5 and J usage is TRBJ2-6. CDR3 length: 16 amino acids. From germline, CDR1 is MNHEY and CDR2 SVGAGI. CDR3 residues: CASSSVQVSGANVLTF.

The V gene is TRBV29-1, the J gene TRBJ2-2; TCRdb calls TRBD2, which cannot be checked without DNA. The CDR3 runs to 17 residues. The V gene's germline CDR1 is SQVTM and CDR2 ANQGSEA. This CDR3 is CSVEASTSGGNTGELFF.

The chain employs TRBV28 and TRBJ1-1. Germline values: CDR1 MDHEN, CDR2 SYDVKM. The CDR3 runs 14 residues. CDR3 in amino acids: CASSSEGMNTEAFF. Full variable domain (rest looked up from reference TRBV28 and TRBJ1-1): DVKVTQSSRYLVKRTGEKVFLECVQDMDHENMFWYRQDPGLGLRLIYFSYDVKMKEKGDIPEGYSVSREKKERFSLILESASTNQTSMYLCASSSEGMNTEAFFGQGTRLTVV.

The chain employs TRBV30 and TRBJ2-1; no DNA is available, so the TRBD2 call from TCRdb remains unchecked. The CDR3 is 17 amino acids. CDR1 is GTSNPN, CDR2 SVGIG, per germline (reference sequence). CDR3 protein: CAWKGLAGGSGYNEQFF.

The V call is TRBV20-1, the J call TRBJ2-1; absent DNA, TCRdb's TRBD1 call cannot be checked. The germline gives CDR1 DFQATT, CDR2 SNEGSKA (reference sequence). This CDR3 is 14 amino acids long. CDR3 in amino acids: CSARFRGLSNEQFF.

The chain recombines TRBV12-3 or TRBV12-4 with TRBJ2-6; TCRdb's D gene call, TRBD1, goes unchecked for lack of DNA. The CDR3 sequence is 18 residues long. The CDR3 protein is CASSLGGGNWSGANVLTF.

The chain couples TRBV7-8 to TRBJ2-2; TCRdb gives TRBD2 as the D gene, but with no DNA this cannot be confirmed. CDR3 length: 14 residues. CDR1 and CDR2 (germline): SGHVS, FQNEAQ. CDR3 residues: CASSSGWREVELFF.